Included here is one T cell receptor (beta chain) sequence, with context. The antigen remains unidentified. The assay used deep level. How the authors handled the data: Sequence data from immunoSEQ were junction-only and lacked quality scores; consequently, filtering differed. TCRdb's copy holds only in-frame clones and misses some; the assay was immunoSEQ multiplex PCR. That table is the source of V, J and clone size, and D and trimming were worked out from the DNA. Of around 320,000 clones in the sample, around 90% were seen once. The data derive from a study of shared clonotypes between healthy human individuals. Study conclusions and caveats: Only blood samples were collected, and tissue repertoires likely differ. Memory subsets generally showed lower estimated richness than naive subsets.

The CDR3 is 18 amino acids. The V segment lost 4 bases and the J segment 1 base; nucleotides outside the gene matches: 13. The germline CDR1 and CDR2 sequences are SGHDT and YYEEEE. The sequenced sample consisted of memory CD8+ T cells sorted from blood. Subset denoted: CD45RO+ cells pooled with CCR7-negative TemRA cells. The receptor was isolated from a man aged 18 to 29 in good health. V gene TRBV5-6 combines with J gene TRBJ2-5; TRBD2 matches 10 bases. CDR3 coding DNA: TGTGCCAGCAGCACGAGGCCTAGCGGGAGAAGCCCCCAAGAGACCCAGTACTTC. Translated, it gives CASSTRPSGRSPQETQYF.